This T cell receptor beta chain was observed in a study of T cell changes during pregnancy in multiple sclerosis. Measured with immunoSEQ multiplex PCR; TCRdb has only the in-frame clones, and not every one. The sample has about 38,000 clones, 90% seen once. This clonotype was obtained from a female donor with multiple sclerosis, enrolled in a pregnancy study. Specimen: CD4+ T cells from peripheral blood mononuclear cells, collected in the second trimester of pregnancy.

Here the CDR3 DNA reads TGTGCCAGCAGCTTGGGCCATCTCAGATTGTCATCCTACGAGCAGTACTTC. This codes for CASSLGHLRLSSYEQYF. The chain combines TRBV5-6 with TRBJ2-7; no clear D. V lost 0 bases and J lost 1, with 17 bases in between. The CDR3 has 17 amino acids. Germline V lookup: CDR1 SGHDT, CDR2 YYEEEE.